This is a list of T cell receptor beta chains from one sample in a study of beta chain features in type 1 diabetes. Clones were read by immunoSEQ multiplex PCR, and TCRdb kept only the in-frame ones, dropping some. The repertoire holds 550,000 to 850,000 clones, with 10% to 15% as singletons. The sample comprised naive CD4+ T cells from blood. These receptor sequences come from a man aged 18 to 30 with type 1 diabetes. Both conserved end residues are part of each CDR3. Each record gives: D gene, J gene, V gene, CDR3 length, clone size, CDR3 protein, CDR3 DNA. A D gene is named only where the DNA matches it firmly. The listing skips clone size in some rows; elsewhere it reads once, few, many or a size class.

D gene: .
J gene: TRBJ2-5
V gene: TRBV19
CDR3 length: 13
clone size: few
CDR3 protein: CATAGQGTETQYF
CDR3 DNA: TGTGCCACCGCGGGGCAGGGGACAGAGACCCAGTACTTC

D gene: .
J gene: TRBJ1-1
V gene: TRBV15
CDR3 length: 12
clone size: few
CDR3 protein: CATSRVYSEAFF
CDR3 DNA: TGTGCCACCAGCAGAGTGTATTCTGAAGCTTTCTTT

D gene: .
J gene: TRBJ1-1
V gene: TRBV13
CDR3 length: 14
clone size: .
CDR3 protein: CASSGRFSVPEAFF
CDR3 DNA: TGTGCCAGCAGCGGGAGGTTCTCAGTCCCTGAAGCTTTCTTT

D gene: .
J gene: TRBJ1-3
V gene: TRBV30
CDR3 length: 15
clone size: .
CDR3 protein: CACKHGPSLGNTIYF
CDR3 DNA: TGTGCCTGTAAACACGGGCCATCCCTCGGAAACACCATATATTTT

D gene: .
J gene: TRBJ1-2
V gene: TRBV29-1
CDR3 length: 11
clone size: .
CDR3 protein: CSVENNYGYTF
CDR3 DNA: TGCAGCGTCGAGAATAACTATGGCTACACCTTC

D gene: TRBD1
J gene: TRBJ1-6
V gene: TRBV13
CDR3 length: 14
clone size: .
CDR3 protein: CASSLGQINSPLHF
CDR3 DNA: TGTGCCAGCAGCTTGGGACAGATCAATTCACCCCTCCACTTT

D gene: .
J gene: TRBJ1-2
V gene: TRBV30
CDR3 length: 11
clone size: .
CDR3 protein: CAWSGAYGYTF
CDR3 DNA: TGTGCCTGGAGTGGGGCTTATGGCTACACCTTC

D gene: .
J gene: TRBJ1-1
V gene: TRBV30
CDR3 length: 14
clone size: few
CDR3 protein: CAWSVLSLNTEAFF
CDR3 DNA: TGTGCCTGGAGTGTACTATCGCTGAACACTGAAGCTTTCTTT

D gene: .
J gene: TRBJ1-1
V gene: TRBV20-1
CDR3 length: 8
clone size: .
CDR3 protein: CSANEAFF
CDR3 DNA: TGCAGTGCTAATGAAGCTTTCTTT

D gene: TRBD1
J gene: TRBJ1-1
V gene: TRBV5-4
CDR3 length: 15
clone size: few
CDR3 protein: CASSRDSPENTEAFF
CDR3 DNA: TGTGCCAGCAGCCGGGACAGTCCCGAGAACACTGAAGCTTTCTTT

D gene: .
J gene: TRBJ2-7
V gene: TRBV7-9
CDR3 length: 13
clone size: .
CDR3 protein: CASSRKGSYEQYF
CDR3 DNA: TGTGCCAGCAGTCGAAAGGGGTCCTACGAGCAGTACTTC

D gene: TRBD2
J gene: TRBJ2-3
V gene: TRBV5-4
CDR3 length: 16
clone size: few
CDR3 protein: CASSSPRGGGRDTQYF
CDR3 DNA: TGTGCCAGCAGCTCCCCCCGCGGCGGGGGGCGAGATACGCAGTATTTT

D gene: TRBD2
J gene: TRBJ2-1
V gene: TRBV28
CDR3 length: 13
clone size: few
CDR3 protein: CRSGTSGYNEQFF
CDR3 DNA: TGTCGTTCCGGGACTAGCGGTTACAATGAGCAGTTCTTC

D gene: TRBD2
J gene: TRBJ2-1
V gene: TRBV28
CDR3 length: 17
clone size: few
CDR3 protein: CASTSEGGGGPTNEQFF
CDR3 DNA: TGTGCCAGCACCTCCGAGGGTGGCGGGGGGCCCACCAATGAGCAGTTCTTC

D gene: .
J gene: TRBJ1-2
V gene: TRBV7-8
CDR3 length: 14
clone size: few
CDR3 protein: CASSLDGGNYGYTF
CDR3 DNA: TGTGCCAGCAGCTTAGACGGGGGCAACTATGGCTACACCTTC

D gene: TRBD1
J gene: TRBJ2-3
V gene: TRBV5-4
CDR3 length: 15
clone size: .
CDR3 protein: CASSRDRDGTDTQYF
CDR3 DNA: TGTGCCAGCAGCCGGGACAGGGATGGAACAGATACGCAGTATTTT

D gene: TRBD1
J gene: TRBJ1-1
V gene: TRBV30
CDR3 length: 15
clone size: .
CDR3 protein: CAWTGTGGSNTEAFF
CDR3 DNA: TGTGCCTGGACCGGGACAGGGGGCTCTAACACTGAAGCTTTCTTT

D gene: TRBD1
J gene: TRBJ1-5
V gene: TRBV15
CDR3 length: 19
clone size: .
CDR3 protein: CATSMRPGQGYNSNQPQHF
CDR3 DNA: TGTGCCACCAGCATGCGTCCGGGACAGGGGTACAATAGCAATCAGCCCCAGCATTTT

D gene: .
J gene: TRBJ1-2
V gene: TRBV30
CDR3 length: 13
clone size: .
CDR3 protein: CAWSAGVGDGYTF
CDR3 DNA: TGTGCCTGGAGTGCAGGGGTAGGCGATGGCTACACCTTC

D gene: .
J gene: TRBJ1-6
V gene: TRBV7-6
CDR3 length: 15
clone size: few
CDR3 protein: CASSSRGAVNSPLHF
CDR3 DNA: TGTGCCAGCAGCTCCCGTGGGGCAGTTAATTCACCCCTCCACTTT

D gene: .
J gene: TRBJ2-2
V gene: TRBV14
CDR3 length: 14
clone size: .
CDR3 protein: CASSQDSNTGELFF
CDR3 DNA: TGTGCCAGCAGCCAAGACTCGAACACCGGGGAGCTGTTTTTT

D gene: .
J gene: TRBJ1-2
V gene: TRBV4-1
CDR3 length: 14
clone size: few
CDR3 protein: CASSHQDGGYGYTF
CDR3 DNA: TGCGCCAGCAGCCATCAGGACGGGGGCTATGGCTACACCTTC

D gene: .
J gene: TRBJ2-3
V gene: TRBV28
CDR3 length: 12
clone size: .
CDR3 protein: CASRQMEDTQYF
CDR3 DNA: TGTGCCAGCAGGCAGATGGAAGATACGCAGTATTTT

D gene: .
J gene: TRBJ2-7
V gene: TRBV5-1
CDR3 length: 15
clone size: few
CDR3 protein: CASSLGTASSYEQYF
CDR3 DNA: TGCGCCAGCAGCTTGGGGACAGCGAGCTCCTACGAGCAGTACTTC

D gene: .
J gene: TRBJ1-1
V gene: TRBV7-9
CDR3 length: 14
clone size: few
CDR3 protein: CASSLRGVVEEAFF
CDR3 DNA: TGTGCCAGCAGCTTAAGGGGAGTGGTGGAAGAAGCTTTCTTT

D gene: .
J gene: TRBJ2-7
V gene: TRBV14
CDR3 length: 17
clone size: .
CDR3 protein: CASSSRQGSGLGEKQYF
CDR3 DNA: TGTGCCAGCAGCTCCCGACAGGGAAGCGGGCTGGGGGAAAAGCAGTACTTC

D gene: TRBD1
J gene: TRBJ1-6
V gene: TRBV30
CDR3 length: 15
clone size: few
CDR3 protein: CACVKGGASNSPLHF
CDR3 DNA: TGTGCCTGTGTTAAAGGGGGCGCGAGTAATTCACCCCTCCACTTT

D gene: TRBD1
J gene: TRBJ2-3
V gene: TRBV18
CDR3 length: 17
clone size: few
CDR3 protein: CASSLLRDRGSKDTQYF
CDR3 DNA: TGTGCCAGCTCATTGCTCCGGGACAGGGGATCTAAAGATACGCAGTATTTT

D gene: .
J gene: TRBJ2-7
V gene: TRBV9
CDR3 length: 14
clone size: .
CDR3 protein: CASSLRGGPYEQYF
CDR3 DNA: TGTGCCAGCAGCCTCCGTGGGGGTCCCTACGAGCAGTACTTC

D gene: .
J gene: TRBJ1-3
V gene: TRBV4-2
CDR3 length: 17
clone size: .
CDR3 protein: CASSQDLGVLFGNTIYF
CDR3 DNA: TGTGCCAGCAGCCAAGATTTAGGGGTCCTCTTCGGAAACACCATATATTTT

D gene: .
J gene: TRBJ1-2
V gene: TRBV18
CDR3 length: 15
clone size: once
CDR3 protein: CASSPIAQTNYGYTF
CDR3 DNA: TGTGCCAGCTCACCAATCGCCCAAACTAACTATGGCTACACCTTC

D gene: .
J gene: TRBJ2-3
V gene: TRBV29-1
CDR3 length: 13
clone size: .
CDR3 protein: CSVGTSIADTQYF
CDR3 DNA: TGCAGCGTTGGGACCTCTATAGCGGATACGCAGTATTTT

D gene: .
J gene: TRBJ2-5
V gene: TRBV5-1
CDR3 length: 13
clone size: once
CDR3 protein: CASSLASFETQYF
CDR3 DNA: TGCGCCAGCAGCTTGGCTAGCTTCGAGACCCAGTACTTC

D gene: .
J gene: TRBJ1-6
V gene: TRBV6-1
CDR3 length: 15
clone size: .
CDR3 protein: CASSVEGSLGSPLHF
CDR3 DNA: TGTGCCAGCAGTGTCGAAGGCTCCCTAGGCTCACCCCTCCACTTT

D gene: .
J gene: TRBJ2-7
V gene: TRBV29-1
CDR3 length: 11
clone size: few
CDR3 protein: CSGRGSYEQYF
CDR3 DNA: TGCAGCGGTAGGGGATCCTACGAGCAGTACTTC

D gene: TRBD1
J gene: TRBJ1-2
V gene: TRBV4-2
CDR3 length: 14
clone size: .
CDR3 protein: CASSQGTGDYGYTF
CDR3 DNA: TGTGCCAGCAGCCAAGGAACAGGGGACTATGGCTACACCTTC

D gene: .
J gene: TRBJ1-4
V gene: TRBV6-5
CDR3 length: 14
clone size: .
CDR3 protein: CASSYSPQEEKLFF
CDR3 DNA: TGTGCCAGCAGTTACTCTCCCCAGGAGGAAAAACTGTTTTTT